Sequencing of this TCR beta chain was carried out in a study of Graves' ophthalmopathy and Graves' hyperthyroidism. This clonotype showed up many times. This CDR3 is 10 amino acids long. V gave up 7 bases and J gave up 5 bases, with 3 bases separating them. Germline V gives CDR1 MDHEN, CDR2 SYDVKM. TCR beta CDR3 regions were amplified from RNA transcripts. The first-round RT-PCR employed HTBI primers together with the Qiagen OneStep RT-PCR kit. A multiplex PCR was then performed as the second round. A single record per CDR3 protein comes from TCRdb applying MiXCR to the multiplex PCR reads. The repertoire holds 680,000 or so distinct CDR3 sequences, about a fifth seen once, with around 7% in the top ten.

Sequenced sample: peripheral blood. The source is a woman aged 18-29 years with stable Graves' hyperthyroidism. Some clones in this sample may be carry-over from other donors' samples. The chain couples TRBV28 to TRBJ1-3, with D hard to call. The CDR3 DNA reads as TGTGCCAGCATGCGAAACACCATATATTTT. It translates to CASMRNTIYF.